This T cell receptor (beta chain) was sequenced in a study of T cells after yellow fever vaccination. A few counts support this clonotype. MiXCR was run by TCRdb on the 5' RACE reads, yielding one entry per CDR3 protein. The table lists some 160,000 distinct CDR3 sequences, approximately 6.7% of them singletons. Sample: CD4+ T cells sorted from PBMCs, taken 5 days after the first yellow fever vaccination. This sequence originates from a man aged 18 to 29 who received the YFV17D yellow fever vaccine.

CDR3 sequence reads: CASSLRSGGSGTDTQYF. For the CDR3, the DNA is TGCGCCAGCAGCTTGAGGTCCGGGGGATCGGGCACAGATACGCAGTATTTT. The rearrangement uses TRBV5-1 and TRBJ2-3; tentatively, D is TRBD2 (6 bases). Per germline, CDR1 SGHRS and CDR2 YFSETQ. V was cut by 1 base and J by 1 base, with 16 bases left in between. This CDR3 contains 17 residues.